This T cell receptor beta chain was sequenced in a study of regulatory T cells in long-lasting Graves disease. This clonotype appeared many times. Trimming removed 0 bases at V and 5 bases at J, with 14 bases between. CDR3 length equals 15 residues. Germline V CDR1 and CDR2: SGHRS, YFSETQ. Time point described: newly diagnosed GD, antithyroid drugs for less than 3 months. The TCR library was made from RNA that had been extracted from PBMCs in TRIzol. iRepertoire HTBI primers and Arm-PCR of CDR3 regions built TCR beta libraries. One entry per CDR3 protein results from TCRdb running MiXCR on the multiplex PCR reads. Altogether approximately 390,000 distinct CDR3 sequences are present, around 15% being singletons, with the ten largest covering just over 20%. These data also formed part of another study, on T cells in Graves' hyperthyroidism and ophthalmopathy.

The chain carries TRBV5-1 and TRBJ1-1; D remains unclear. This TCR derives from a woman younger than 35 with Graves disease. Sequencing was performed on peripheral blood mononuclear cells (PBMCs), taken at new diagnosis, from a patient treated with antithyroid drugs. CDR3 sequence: CASSLAPGVETEAFF. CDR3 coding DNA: TGCGCCAGCAGCTTGGCCCCAGGAGTGGAGACTGAAGCTTTCTTT.